The 9 T cell receptor beta chains in this list originate from one sample, sequenced in a study of metastatic and nonmetastatic thyroid tumors. With MiXCR, TCRdb called clones anew from the PCR reads. The table has just over 20,000 clones, 12% seen once; the top ten hold approximately 6.2%. Before thyroid surgery, none of the patients had received any treatment. Sequencing used blood. These receptor sequences come from a male donor with papillary thyroid cancer or a benign thyroid nodule (not recorded which). Some clones in this sample may be carry-over from other donors' samples.

This clone has at least ten counts. This could be a read error, since a much larger clone is one nucleotide away. The chain has TRBV6-1 and TRBJ2-5; possibly TRBD1 or TRBD2 for D (7 bases each). The V and J ends lost 10 bases and 4 bases respectively, with 16 bases between them. The CDR3 covers 13 residues. Germline V gene sequence: CDR1 MNHNS, CDR2 SASEGT. DNA of the CDR3: TGTGCCACGAGCAGGGGGAGGGTAGAGACCCAGTACTTC. Translation gives CATSRGRVETQYF.

Many counts were recorded for this clone. The CDR3 reads CASRSEGGGGYNEQFF. Here the CDR3 DNA reads TGTGCCAGCAGATCGGAGGGGGGAGGGGGCTACAATGAGCAGTTCTTC. This chain joins TRBV5-5 and TRBJ2-1, with D possibly matching TRBD2 (7 bases). V was trimmed by 5 bases and J by 3 bases, leaving 18 bases between them. Germline CDR1 is SGHKS and CDR2 is YYEKEE (reference sequence). This CDR3 has 16 residues.

This chain uses TRBV27 with TRBJ1-2, with 10 positions matching TRBD1. CDR3 length: 17 residues. J lost 6 bases, V lost 1 base, and 11 bases had no gene match. The germline V gene has CDR1 MNHEY and CDR2 SMNVEV (reference sequence). The CDR3: CASSLLGQGRVWDGYTF. The CDR3 nucleotides are TGTGCCAGCAGTTTATTGGGACAGGGGAGAGTATGGGATGGCTACACCTTC.

The table lists this clone with many counts. The chain is built from TRBV28 and TRBJ2-3; a possible D gene is TRBD1 (6 bases). Germline lookup yields CDR1 MDHEN and CDR2 SYDVKM. There are 14 residues in the CDR3. V was pared by 6 bases and J by 0 bases, with 10 bases between. This chain's CDR3 is CASSSGQSTDTQYF. CDR3 DNA sequence: TGTGCCAGCAGCTCTGGACAGAGCACAGATACGCAGTATTTT.

Many counts were recorded for this clone. This chain joins TRBV10-3 and TRBJ2-7, with TRBD2 matching 14 bases. Per germline, CDR1 ENHRY and CDR2 SYGVKD. The junction had 9 bases not matched to a gene; V was cut back by 4 bases and J by 1 base. The CDR3 is made up of 18 amino acids. CDR3 region: CAISGPGLAGVGSYEQYF. DNA of the CDR3: TGTGCCATCAGTGGCCCGGGACTAGCGGGAGTCGGGTCCTACGAGCAGTACTTC.

At least ten counts were recorded for this clone. The chain uses TRBV27 and TRBJ2-3; D is possibly TRBD2 (6 bases). The CDR3 has 12 amino acids. V lost 8 bases and J 2 bases, leaving 8 bases between the germline ends. The germline gives CDR1 MNHEY, CDR2 SMNVEV (reference sequence). CDR3 bases: TGTGCCAGCGGGAGGATCACAGATACGCAGTATTTT. Translated, it gives CASGRITDTQYF.

CDR3 sequence (DNA): TGTGCCAGCAGCTTAAGAGACAGCTACTCCTACGAGCAGTACTTC. It codes for CASSLRDSYSYEQYF. The chain couples TRBV7-2 to TRBJ2-7, with D perhaps matching TRBD1 (5 bases). The V and J ends lost 2 bases and 0 bases respectively, with 11 bases between them. This CDR3 contains 15 residues. Germline CDR1 is SGHTA and CDR2 is FQGNSA.

This clone was detected many times. The genes are TRBV30 and TRBJ2-3, with D tentatively TRBD1 (6 bases). From germline, CDR1 is GTSNPN and CDR2 SVGIG (reference sequence). V lost 5 bases and J 1 base, leaving 7 bases between the germline ends. The length of the CDR3 is 12 residues. CDR3 nucleotides: TGTGCCTGGGCAGGGGGCACAGATACGCAGTATTTT. Translating gives CAWAGGTDTQYF. Full variable domain (outside the CDR3, taken from reference TRBV30 and TRBJ2-3): SQTIHQWPATLVQPVGSPLSLECTVEGTSNPNLYWYRQAAGRGLQLLFYSVGIGQISSEVPQNLSASRPQDRQFILSSKKLLLSDSGFYLCAWAGGTDTQYFGPGTRLTVL.

This clone was detected ten times or more. The rearrangement links TRBV3-1 to TRBJ2-7, with D perhaps TRBD2 (6 bases). The CDR3 spans 17 residues. V dropped 4 bases and J dropped 0 bases, with 19 bases sitting between them. Germline assignment: CDR1 LGHDT and CDR2 YNNKEL (reference sequence). The CDR3 DNA sequence: TGTGCCAGCAGCCCCGGAATCGATAGCGGAGCCTCCTACGAGCAGTACTTC. Encoded protein: CASSPGIDSGASYEQYF.